This T cell receptor (beta chain) was obtained from a study of shared clonotypes between healthy human individuals. Whole-study results and caveats: Blood was the sole source, and tissue repertoires probably differ. Estimated richness values were generally larger in naive subsets than in memory subsets.

With regard to this clone: The target antigen is unknown.

Original handling: As immunoSEQ supplied junction-only sequences (without quality scores), filtering differed. Libraries were prepared by immunoSEQ multiplex PCR; TCRdb keeps only in-frame clonotypes and omits some of them. For V, J and clone size, that table is used; D and trimming come from the DNA. Among some 1,400,000 clones listed, approximately 97% were seen once. This sequence was found in a man younger than 40 in good health. Sequenced input: naive CD4+ T cells sorted from blood. Specified subset: CD45RA+ positively selected.

The CDR3 reads CASSDRQGRLGNQPQHF. The CDR3 DNA reads as TGTGCCAGCAGTGATAGACAGGGGCGTTTGGGGAATCAGCCCCAGCATTTT. The gene calls are TRBV6-1 and TRBJ1-5; 8 nucleotides align to TRBD1. Trimming took 3 bases from V and 4 from J; bases not matched to a gene: 11. Germline V gene data show CDR1 as MNHNS and CDR2 as SASEGT. CDR3 length: 17 residues.